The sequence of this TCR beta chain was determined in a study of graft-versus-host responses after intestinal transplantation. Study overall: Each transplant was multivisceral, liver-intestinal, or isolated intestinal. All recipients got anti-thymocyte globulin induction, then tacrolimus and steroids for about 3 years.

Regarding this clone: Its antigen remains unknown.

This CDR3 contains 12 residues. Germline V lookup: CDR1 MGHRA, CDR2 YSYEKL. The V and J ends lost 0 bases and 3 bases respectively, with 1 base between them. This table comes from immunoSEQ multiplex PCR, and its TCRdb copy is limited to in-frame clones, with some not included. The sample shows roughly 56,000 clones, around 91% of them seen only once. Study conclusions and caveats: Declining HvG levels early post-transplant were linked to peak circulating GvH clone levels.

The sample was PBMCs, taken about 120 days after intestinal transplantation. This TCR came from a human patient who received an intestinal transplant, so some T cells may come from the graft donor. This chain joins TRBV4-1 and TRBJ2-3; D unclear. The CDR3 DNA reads TGCGCCAGCAGCCAAGAGACAGATACGCAGTATTTT. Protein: CASSQETDTQYF.